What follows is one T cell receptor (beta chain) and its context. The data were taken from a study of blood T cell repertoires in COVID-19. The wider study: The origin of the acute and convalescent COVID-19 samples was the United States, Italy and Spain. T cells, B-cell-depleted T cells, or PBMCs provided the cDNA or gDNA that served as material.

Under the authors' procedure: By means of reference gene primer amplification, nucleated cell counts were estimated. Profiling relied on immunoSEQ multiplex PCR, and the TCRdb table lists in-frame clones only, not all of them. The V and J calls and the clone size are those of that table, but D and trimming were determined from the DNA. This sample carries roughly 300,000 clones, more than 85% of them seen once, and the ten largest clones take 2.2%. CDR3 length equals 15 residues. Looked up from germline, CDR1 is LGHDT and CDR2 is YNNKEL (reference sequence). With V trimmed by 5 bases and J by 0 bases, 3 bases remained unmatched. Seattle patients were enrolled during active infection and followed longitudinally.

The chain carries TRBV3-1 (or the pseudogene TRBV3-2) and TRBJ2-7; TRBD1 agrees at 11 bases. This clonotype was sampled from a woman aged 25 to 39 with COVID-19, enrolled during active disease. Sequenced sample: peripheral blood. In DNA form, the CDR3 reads TGTGCCAGCAGCTTCGGACAGGGGGCCTCCTACGAGCAGTACTTC. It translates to CASSFGQGASYEQYF.